This T cell receptor (beta chain) comes out of a study of vaccination and CD4 T cells after COVID-19. The wider study: The authors exposed cells to overlapping spike peptides derived from SARS-CoV-2, HCoV-NL63, HCoV-OC43 and HCoV-229E.

The V gene lost 5 bases and the J gene lost 3 bases, with 13 bases spanning the gap. This CDR3 is built from 15 residues. Germline V lookup: CDR1 MNHNS, CDR2 SASEGT. Treatment in this sample: approximately 10-day PBMC culture with coronavirus spike peptide pools or control peptides (ViraFEST assay). Cultured CD4+ T cell DNA was sequenced using the Oncomine TCR Beta short-read assay. A single record per CDR3 protein comes from TCRdb applying MiXCR to the PCR reads. The top ten clones hold nearly 10% of a sample with roughly 20,000 distinct CDR3 sequences, under 65% of them seen once. This clonotype was detected only a few times. The antigen is unknown.

Sequenced sample: CD4+ T cells from blood, cultured in vitro. The sequence was collected from a human donor who had recovered from COVID-19. J is TRBJ2-2 and V is TRBV6-1, with D uncertain. The CDR3 nucleotides are TGTGCCAGCAGTCCACCGGGTTCAGACACCGGGGAGCTGTTTTTT. Its protein is CASSPPGSDTGELFF.